A single sample gave rise to the 5 T cell receptor beta chains below, sequenced in a study of control samples from healthy donors and cancer patients. Clones were sequenced by immunoSEQ multiplex PCR, and TCRdb holds only the in-frame ones, with some missing. The data contain approximately 52,000 clones, roughly 87% of them singletons. Source material: PBMCs. The receptor set was obtained from a man aged 60 to 75 with head and neck cancer.

The genes are TRBV6-2 or TRBV6-3 and TRBJ1-2; no firm D call. Deletions cut 0 bases from V and 2 bases from J, with 10 bases between. Per the germline V gene, CDR1 is MNHEY and CDR2 is SVGEGT. The CDR3 loop spans 15 amino acids. CDR3 sequence: CASSYSVSLNYGYTF. The CDR3 DNA follows: TGTGCCAGCAGTTACTCCGTATCGCTGAACTATGGCTACACCTTC.

The chain recombines TRBV29-1 with TRBJ2-2, with 7 bases identical to TRBD2. CDR3 size: 15 residues. V trimming: 4 bases; J trimming: 5 bases; junction bases outside the gene matches: 10. Looked up from germline, CDR1 is SQVTM and CDR2 is ANQGSEA. CDR3 coding DNA: TGCAGCGTTGTAATGGTGGGAGGGCCAACCGGGGAGCTGTTTTTT. Protein: CSVVMVGGPTGELFF.

J is TRBJ1-6 and V is TRBV7-9; D gene uncertain. This CDR3 comprises 14 residues. Germline V gives CDR1 SEHNR, CDR2 FQNEAQ (reference sequence). The ends were cut back, 1 base at V and 7 bases at J, with 8 bases in the middle. In DNA, the CDR3 is TGTGCCAGCAGCTTAGAGCAGCCAAATTCACCCCTCCACTTT. Encoded protein: CASSLEQPNSPLHF.

This rearrangement joins TRBV3-1 (or the pseudogene TRBV3-2) to TRBJ2-7; TRBD2 agrees at 10 bases. After removal of 2 bases from V and 3 bases from J, the junction contained 4 bases not matched to a gene. The CDR3 has 15 amino acids. Germline lookup yields CDR1 LGHDT and CDR2 YNNKEL (reference sequence). The CDR3 DNA is TGTGCCAGCAGCCAAATATTAGCGGGAGGCTACGAGCAGTACTTC. Translated: CASSQILAGGYEQYF.

The rearrangement links TRBV30 to TRBJ2-3; D gene ambiguous. V was pared by 1 base and J by 6 bases, with 8 bases between. In germline, CDR1 is GTSNPN, CDR2 SVGIG (reference sequence). The CDR3 is 12 amino acids. The CDR3: CAWSDRRDTQYF. Here the CDR3 DNA reads TGTGCCTGGAGTGACCGGCGGGATACGCAGTATTTT.